This T cell receptor (beta chain) was found in a study of identifying expanded T cells in peripheral blood. TCRdb's copy holds only in-frame clones and misses some; the assay was immunoSEQ multiplex PCR. The sample holds 81,000 or so clones, 80% to 85% seen once. Healthy donors had no documented immune events, such as infections, while sampled. General study results and limits: Differentially abundant clones: around 1.2 between replicates, roughly 16 at roughly 15 days, around 19 at four.

As concerns this clone: Its antigen is not identified.

V gave up 4 bases and J gave up 5 bases; unmatched junction bases: 7. The CDR3 sequence is 14 residues long. Germline CDR1 and CDR2: MDHEN and SYDVKM. The chain combines TRBV28 with TRBJ2-5; TRBD1 matches 7 bases. The receptor was isolated from a person aged 18 to 75 in good health. Sequenced material: blood. The CDR3 coding sequence is TGTGCCAGCAGTTACGTACAGGGGCGGGAGACCCAGTACTTC. Translating gives CASSYVQGRETQYF. The full variable domain, with the rest looked up from reference TRBV28 and TRBJ2-5, is DVKVTQSSRYLVKRTGEKVFLECVQDMDHENMFWYRQDPGLGLRLIYFSYDVKMKEKGDIPEGYSVSREKKERFSLILESASTNQTSMYLCASSYVQGRETQYFGPGTRLLVL.